Below are 18 T cell receptor beta chains sequenced from a single sample in a study of preoperative IRX-2 immunotherapy in early breast cancer. Sequencing used immunoSEQ multiplex PCR; TCRdb keeps in-frame clones, though not all of them. The sample records fewer than 3,500 clones, about 76% being singletons. The sample's treatment: preoperative locoregional IRX-2 cytokine immunotherapy. Sequenced here: tumor tissue, sampled before IRX-2 immunotherapy. The source is a human donor with breast cancer.

This rearrangement joins TRBV19 to TRBJ1-1; 9 bases align to TRBD1. The germline gives CDR1 LNHDA, CDR2 SQIVND (reference sequence). The CDR3 is 13 amino acids. Trimming cost V 8 bases and J 2 bases; bases outside gene matches: 3. The CDR3 DNA reads TGTGCCAGTTCGGGACAGGGAAACACTGAAGCTTTCTTT. This encodes CASSGQGNTEAFF.

V usage is TRBV6-8 and J usage is TRBJ1-1, with D uncertain. The CDR3 contains 13 residues. V was trimmed by 5 bases and J by 4 bases, leaving 11 bases between them. The germline V gene encodes CDR1 MNHGY and CDR2 SAAAGT. CDR3 DNA: TGTGCCAGCAGTGACTTCGGGAGCACTGAAGCTTTCTTT. Amino acid sequence: CASSDFGSTEAFF.

The chain recombines TRBV19 with TRBJ1-6; the D gene is possibly TRBD1 (6 bases). Trimming cost V 7 bases and J 6 bases, with 16 bases left between them. The CDR3 has 15 amino acids. Germline loops: CDR1 LNHDA, CDR2 SQIVND (reference sequence). DNA of the CDR3: TGTGCCAGTATGGGGGCCGCAGGGTTTAATTCACCCCTCCACTTT. Its translation is CASMGAAGFNSPLHF.

The rearrangement joins TRBV6-8 to TRBJ2-1; D not certain. Germline V lookup: CDR1 MNHGY, CDR2 SAAAGT. This CDR3 is built from 13 residues. V lost 6 bases and J lost 4, with 10 bases in between. For the CDR3, the DNA is TGTGCCAGCAGCTCCCACGGATACAATGAGCAGTTCTTC. Protein sequence: CASSSHGYNEQFF.

V is TRBV15 and J is TRBJ1-4; D unresolved. The V gene's germline CDR1 is LNHNV and CDR2 YYDKDF (reference sequence). The CDR3 runs to 15 residues. V was cut by 4 bases and J by 8 bases, with 17 bases left in between. This CDR3 reads CATSKERVEWEKLFF. The CDR3 coding sequence is TGTGCCACCAGCAAAGAGAGAGTGGAGTGGGAAAAACTGTTTTTT.

The CDR3 reads CASSPPTESYGYTF. The CDR3 nucleotides read TGTGCCAGCTCGCCCCCGACAGAATCCTATGGCTACACCTTC. V and J are TRBV18 and TRBJ1-2, with D perhaps matching TRBD1 (5 bases). This CDR3 is built from 14 residues. Germline values: CDR1 KGHSH, CDR2 LQKENI. V was pared by 6 bases and J by 4 bases, with 15 bases between.

This chain uses TRBV6-8 with TRBJ2-7, with D unclear. The V end lost 2 bases, the J end lost 1 base, and 12 bases lay between the germline ends. This CDR3 contains 15 residues. Germline CDR1 MNHGY, CDR2 SAAAGT. The CDR3 loop reads CASSYGVPQSYEQYF. The CDR3 DNA reads as TGTGCCAGCAGTTACGGGGTCCCACAATCCTACGAGCAGTACTTC.

This chain connects TRBV18 to TRBJ2-1; possibly TRBD2 for D (6 bases). V lost 3 bases and J 7 bases, leaving 22 bases between the germline ends. This CDR3 spans 17 amino acids. In germline, CDR1 is KGHSH, CDR2 LQKENI. CDR3 sequence: CASSPLPRTSSYNEQFF. CDR3 sequence (DNA): TGTGCCAGCTCACCGCTCCCGCGCACTAGCAGTTATAATGAGCAGTTCTTC.

This clone is judged large (0.1 to 1%). V gene TRBV11-3 combines with J gene TRBJ1-1, with TRBD1 as a possible D gene (5 bases). CDR1 is SGHNT and CDR2 is YENEEA in the germline V gene. The V end lost 2 bases, the J end lost 0 bases, and 13 bases lay between the germline ends. This CDR3 has 16 residues. CDR3 DNA: TGTGCCAGCAGCTTATGGTCCAGGGCTGTGAACACTGAAGCTTTCTTT. This encodes CASSLWSRAVNTEAFF. Full variable domain (missing parts from reference TRBV11-3 and TRBJ1-1): EAGVVQSPRYKIIEKKQPVAFWCNPISGHNTLYWYLQNLGQGPELLIRYENEEAVDDSQLPKDRFSAERLKGVDSTLKIQPAELGDSAVYLCASSLWSRAVNTEAFFGQGTRLTVV.

The chain links TRBV30 to TRBJ2-7; tentative D call: TRBD1 (6 bases). Germline-derived CDR1 and CDR2 are GTSNPN and SVGIG (reference sequence). This CDR3 spans 14 amino acids. V was shortened by 4 bases and J by 2 bases, with 15 bases between the two germline ends. The CDR3 is CAWKADDRPYEQYF. CDR3 DNA sequence: TGTGCCTGGAAGGCTGACGACAGGCCCTACGAGCAGTACTTC.

This clone has only a few counts. The rearrangement uses TRBV6-8 and TRBJ1-4, with D perhaps TRBD1 (5 bases). Trimming took 2 bases from V and 4 from J, leaving 20 bases between them. CDR3 length: 18 residues. CDR1 MNHGY and CDR2 SAAAGT come from the germline V gene. The CDR3 spells CASSYLPGRRVNNEKLFF. CDR3 in DNA: TGTGCCAGCAGTTACCTCCCGGGACGCCGAGTTAATAATGAAAAACTGTTTTTT.

J is TRBJ1-1 and V is TRBV15; 7 positions agree with TRBD1. CDR1 LNHNV and CDR2 YYDKDF come from the germline V gene (reference sequence). Unmatched junction bases numbered 6, after V lost 6 bases and J lost 2 bases. CDR3 length equals 14 residues. In DNA form, the CDR3 reads TGTGCCACCAGGGGACAGAACCTTAACACTGAAGCTTTCTTT. Residues: CATRGQNLNTEAFF. The whole variable domain, filled in from reference TRBV15 and TRBJ1-1, reads DAMVIQNPRYQVTQFGKPVTLSCSQTLNHNVMYWYQQKSSQAPKLLFHYYDKDFNNEADTPDNFQSRRPNTSFCFLDIRSPGLGDTAMYLCATRGQNLNTEAFFGQGTRLTVV.

In regard to this clone: One junction end disagrees with the germline gene, perhaps due to a read error. This chain joins TRBV6-4 and TRBJ2-1; 9 bases match TRBD2. The CDR3 is made up of 15 amino acids. CDR1 and CDR2 from the germline V gene are MRHNA and SNTAGT. The CDR3 here is CAISEGLAGPNEQFF. The DNA for the CDR3 is TGTGCCATCAGTGAGGGGCTAGCGGGACCCAATGAGCAGTTCTTC.

The chain links TRBV5-1 to TRBJ2-7; a possible D gene is TRBD2 (6 bases). V lost 4 bases and J lost 1, with 15 bases in between. The CDR3 length is 15 residues. CDR1 SGHRS and CDR2 YFSETQ come from the germline V gene. The CDR3 DNA follows: TGCGCCAGCAGCCCGTTGCGGGGCGGTTCCTACGAGCAGTACTTC. It encodes CASSPLRGGSYEQYF.

The chain has TRBV19 and TRBJ1-1; a weak D match, TRBD1 (5 bases). V lost 7 bases and J lost 3, with 6 bases in between. The CDR3 extends over 11 amino acids. Looked up from germline, CDR1 is LNHDA and CDR2 is SQIVND (reference sequence). The CDR3 DNA follows: TGTGCCAGTAAGGGGTACACTGAAGCTTTCTTT. This encodes CASKGYTEAFF.

The genes are TRBV29-1 and TRBJ1-5, with D maybe TRBD1 (6 bases). CDR3 length: 14 amino acids. Trimming removed 7 bases at V and 6 bases at J, with 19 bases between. The germline gives CDR1 SQVTM, CDR2 ANQGSEA. The CDR3 is CSAAYSRGGQPQHF. The CDR3 coding sequence is TGCAGCGCTGCCTACAGCAGGGGAGGTCAGCCCCAGCATTTT. Based on the CDR3 plus reference TRBV29-1 and TRBJ1-5, the full variable domain is SAVISQKPSRDICQRGTSLTIQCQVDSQVTMMFWYRQQPGQSLTLIATANQGSEATYESGFVIDKFPISRPNLTFSTLTVSNMSPEDSSIYLCSAAYSRGGQPQHFGDGTRLSIL.

The chain uses TRBV6-8 and TRBJ1-1, with D possibly being TRBD1 (5 bases). Between the trimmed V and J ends, which lost 3 bases and 6 bases, there was a span of 14 bases. This CDR3 is 14 amino acids long. Per germline, CDR1 MNHGY and CDR2 SAAAGT. Written as DNA, the CDR3 is TGTGCCAGCAGTTATCGAGGACATGAGCCTGAAGCTTTCTTT. This translates into CASSYRGHEPEAFF.

The gene calls are TRBV11-3 and TRBJ2-1; D is possibly TRBD1 or TRBD2 (5 bases each). CDR1 is SGHNT and CDR2 is YENEEA in the germline V gene. The CDR3 spans 15 residues. The V and J ends lost 3 bases and 10 bases respectively, with 19 bases between them. This CDR3 reads CASSLSALPGREQFF. CDR3 DNA: TGTGCCAGCAGCTTGTCTGCCCTTCCGGGACGGGAGCAGTTCTTC. The whole variable domain, remainder taken from reference TRBV11-3 and TRBJ2-1, is EAGVVQSPRYKIIEKKQPVAFWCNPISGHNTLYWYLQNLGQGPELLIRYENEEAVDDSQLPKDRFSAERLKGVDSTLKIQPAELGDSAVYLCASSLSALPGREQFFGPGTRLTVL.